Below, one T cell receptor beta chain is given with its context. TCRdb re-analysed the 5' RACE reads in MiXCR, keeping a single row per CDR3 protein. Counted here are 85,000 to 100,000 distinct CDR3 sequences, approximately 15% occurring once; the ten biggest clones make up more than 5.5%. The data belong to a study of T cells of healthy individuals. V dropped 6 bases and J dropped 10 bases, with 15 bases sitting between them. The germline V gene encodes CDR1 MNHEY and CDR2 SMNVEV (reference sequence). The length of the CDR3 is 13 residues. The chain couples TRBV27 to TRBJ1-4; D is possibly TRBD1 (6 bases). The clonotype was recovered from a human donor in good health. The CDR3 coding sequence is TGTGCCAGCAGCACAGCGGAAGGGGGAAAACTGTTTTTT. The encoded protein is CASSTAEGGKLFF.